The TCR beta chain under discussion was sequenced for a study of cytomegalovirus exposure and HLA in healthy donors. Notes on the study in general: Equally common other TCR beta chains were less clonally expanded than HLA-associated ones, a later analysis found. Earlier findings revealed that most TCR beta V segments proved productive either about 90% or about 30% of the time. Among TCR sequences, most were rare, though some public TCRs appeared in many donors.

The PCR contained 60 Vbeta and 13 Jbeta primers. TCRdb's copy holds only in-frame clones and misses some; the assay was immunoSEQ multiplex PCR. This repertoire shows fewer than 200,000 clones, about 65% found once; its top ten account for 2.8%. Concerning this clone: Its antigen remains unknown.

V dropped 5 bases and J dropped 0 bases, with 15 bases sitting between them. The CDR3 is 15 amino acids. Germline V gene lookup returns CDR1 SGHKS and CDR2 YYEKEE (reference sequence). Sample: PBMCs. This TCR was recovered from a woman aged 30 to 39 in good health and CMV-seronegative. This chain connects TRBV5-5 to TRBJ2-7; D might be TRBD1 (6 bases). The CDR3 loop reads CASRPDTGFSYEQYF. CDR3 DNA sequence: TGTGCCAGCAGACCTGATACAGGGTTCTCCTACGAGCAGTACTTC.